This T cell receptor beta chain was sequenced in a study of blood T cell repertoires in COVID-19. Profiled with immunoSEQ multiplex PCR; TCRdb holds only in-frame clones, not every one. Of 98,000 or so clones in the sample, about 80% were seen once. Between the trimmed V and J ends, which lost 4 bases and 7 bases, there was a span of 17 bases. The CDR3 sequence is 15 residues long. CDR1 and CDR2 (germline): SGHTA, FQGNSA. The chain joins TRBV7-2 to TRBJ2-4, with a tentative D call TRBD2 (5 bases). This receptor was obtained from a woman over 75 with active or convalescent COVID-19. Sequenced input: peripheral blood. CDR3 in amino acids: CASSYSRGAGNIQYF. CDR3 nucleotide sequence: TGTGCCAGCAGCTATTCCCGGGGAGCCGGGAACATTCAGTACTTC.